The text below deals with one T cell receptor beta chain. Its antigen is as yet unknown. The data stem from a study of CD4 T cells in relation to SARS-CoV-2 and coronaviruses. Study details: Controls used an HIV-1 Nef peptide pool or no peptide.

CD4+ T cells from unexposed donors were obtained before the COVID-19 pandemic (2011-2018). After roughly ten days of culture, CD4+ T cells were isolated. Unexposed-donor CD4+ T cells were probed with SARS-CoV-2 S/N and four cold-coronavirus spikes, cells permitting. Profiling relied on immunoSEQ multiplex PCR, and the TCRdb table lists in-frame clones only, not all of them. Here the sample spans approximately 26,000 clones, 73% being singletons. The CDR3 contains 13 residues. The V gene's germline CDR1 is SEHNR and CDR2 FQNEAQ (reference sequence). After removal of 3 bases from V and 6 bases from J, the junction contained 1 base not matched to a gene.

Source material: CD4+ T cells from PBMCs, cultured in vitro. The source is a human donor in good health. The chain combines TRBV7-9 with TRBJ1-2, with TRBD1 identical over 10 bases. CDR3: CASSLTGGDGYTF. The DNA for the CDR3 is TGTGCCAGCAGCTTGACAGGGGGCGATGGCTACACCTTC.